These 15 T cell receptor beta chains were sequenced from one sample in a study of T cell changes during pregnancy in multiple sclerosis. Generated by immunoSEQ multiplex PCR, the TCRdb table keeps only in-frame clones and is missing some. The sample yields approximately 85,000 clones, about nine tenths seen once. The material was peripheral blood, obtained in the first trimester of pregnancy. These receptors all stem from a female donor with multiple sclerosis, enrolled in a pregnancy study.

The CDR3 protein is CASSVSGVSSYEQYF. The CDR3 nucleotides are TGTGCCAGCAGCGTAAGCGGAGTTTCCTCCTACGAGCAGTACTTC. V gene TRBV9 combines with J gene TRBJ2-7; TRBD2 might be the D (5 bases). This CDR3 has 15 residues. Germline V gene sequence: CDR1 SGDLS, CDR2 YYNGEE. V was cut by 1 base and J by 0 bases, with 11 bases left in between.

J is TRBJ1-5 and V is TRBV6-5, with TRBD1 identical over 7 bases. This CDR3 contains 13 residues. Germline CDR1 MNHEY, CDR2 SVGAGI. The trim removed 4 bases at V and 4 bases at J, leaving 1 base unmatched. The DNA for the CDR3 is TGTGCCAGCAGTTGGACAGGAAATCAGCCCCAGCATTTT. Translated, it gives CASSWTGNQPQHF.

V is TRBV27 and J is TRBJ2-2; D gene ambiguous. This CDR3 spans 16 amino acids. Trimming took 0 bases from V and 0 from J, leaving 8 bases between them. Germline lookup yields CDR1 MNHEY and CDR2 SMNVEV (reference sequence). The chain's CDR3 is CASSLSPLSNTGELFF. The CDR3 DNA reads TGTGCCAGCAGTTTATCGCCACTATCGAACACCGGGGAGCTGTTTTTT.

The CDR3 sequence is CASSLDQGGELFF. CDR3 nucleotides: TGTGCCAGCAGCTTAGACCAGGGCGGGGAGCTGTTTTTT. The chain uses TRBV11-3 and TRBJ2-2, with D perhaps matching TRBD1 (5 bases). V lost 0 bases, J lost 7 bases, and 6 bases lay in between. Germline values: CDR1 SGHNT, CDR2 YENEEA. CDR3 length: 13 amino acids.

The gene calls are TRBV9 and TRBJ1-2; 7 bases line up with TRBD1. CDR1 is SGDLS, CDR2 YYNGEE, per germline. The junction had 7 bases not matched to a gene; V was cut back by 0 bases and J by 5 bases. The CDR3 sequence is 15 residues long. In nucleotides, the CDR3 is TGTGCCAGCAGCGTAGGAGTGGGGACAGATTATGGCTACACCTTC. Protein product: CASSVGVGTDYGYTF. Complete variable domain (other parts from reference TRBV9 and TRBJ1-2): DSGVTQTPKHLITATGQRVTLRCSPRSGDLSVYWYQQSLDQGLQFLIQYYNGEERAKGNILERFSAQQFPDLHSELNLSSLELGDSALYFCASSVGVGTDYGYTFGSGTRLTVV.

This sequence joins TRBV20-1 and TRBJ2-3; TRBD1 might be the D (5 bases). The V gene lost 3 bases and the J gene lost 7 bases, with 8 bases spanning the gap. The CDR3 contains 11 residues. Germline CDR1 reads DFQATT; CDR2 reads SNEGSKA (reference sequence). The CDR3 is CSASKGNTQYF. CDR3 nucleotides: TGCAGTGCTAGTAAGGGGAATACGCAGTATTTT.

This clone was picked up one time. The rearrangement joins TRBV7-2 to TRBJ2-1; D is unresolved. V lost 5 bases to trimming and J lost 6 bases, with 11 bases between them. This CDR3 contains 13 residues. Germline V gene data show CDR1 as SGHTA and CDR2 as FQGNSA. CDR3 protein: CASSAEFFNEQFF. The CDR3 region has the DNA TGTGCCAGCAGCGCAGAATTTTTCAATGAGCAGTTCTTC.

The chain joins TRBV28 to TRBJ1-2; D remains unclear. The CDR3 extends over 14 amino acids. Trimming pared 2 bases from V and 4 bases from J, leaving 11 bases between. Germline V CDR1 and CDR2: MDHEN, SYDVKM. The CDR3, as DNA: TGTGCCAGCAGTTTAACGGGGTTAGGCTATGGCTACACCTTC. It yields the protein CASSLTGLGYGYTF.

CDR3 DNA sequence: TGCGCCAGCAGCCAAGAGCTCCGGGGTCCCCCCTACGAGCAGTACTTC. Its protein is CASSQELRGPPYEQYF. The chain employs TRBV4-3 and TRBJ2-7; TRBD2 is a possible D gene (5 bases). There are 16 residues in the CDR3. The V gene's germline CDR1 is LGHNA and CDR2 YSLEER. Deletions cut 0 bases from V and 2 bases from J, with 14 bases between.

The chain is built from TRBV7-2 and TRBJ2-2; 7 bases map to TRBD1. Germline trimming cut 1 base from V and 6 bases from J; bases unmatched to any gene: 11. The CDR3 extends over 17 amino acids. The germline gives CDR1 SGHTA, CDR2 FQGNSA. CDR3 DNA: TGTGCCAGCAGCTTAGGCTCCGGGACAGTTAGGGCCGGGGAGCTGTTTTTT. Protein product: CASSLGSGTVRAGELFF.

The chain employs TRBV6-5 and TRBJ1-2, with 12 bases identical to TRBD1. The length of the CDR3 is 15 residues. With V trimmed by 2 bases and J by 8 bases, 6 bases remained unmatched. CDR1 is MNHEY and CDR2 is SVGAGI in the germline V gene. The DNA for the CDR3 is TGTGCCAGCAGTTACGGGACAGGGGGCCTTGTCGGCTACACCTTC. Protein sequence: CASSYGTGGLVGYTF.

This clone has just one count. The genes are TRBV27 and TRBJ2-5; 8 bases agree with TRBD1. With V trimmed by 6 bases and J by 0 bases, 9 bases remained unmatched. Per the germline V gene, CDR1 is MNHEY and CDR2 is SMNVEV (reference sequence). This CDR3 region has 16 residues. DNA of the CDR3: TGTGCCAGCAGGAGGGGGACAGGAGCGTACCAAGAGACCCAGTACTTC. Translated: CASRRGTGAYQETQYF.

The chain recombines TRBV4-3 with TRBJ2-7, with 8 bases that match TRBD2. V trimming: 1 base; J trimming: 5 bases; junction bases outside the gene matches: 10. Germline V gives CDR1 LGHNA, CDR2 YSLEER. This CDR3 has 16 residues. The chain's CDR3 is CASSQAFSGGGNEQYF. The CDR3 region has the DNA TGCGCCAGCAGCCAAGCTTTTTCCGGGGGGGGGAACGAGCAGTACTTC.

The CDR3 DNA follows: TGTGCCAGCAGCTTAGATTTTAGCGGGAACTACAATGAGCAGTTCTTC. Translated, it gives CASSLDFSGNYNEQFF. The rearrangement uses TRBV13 and TRBJ2-1; TRBD2 matches at 8 bases. The germline V gene has CDR1 PRHDT and CDR2 FYEKMQ (reference sequence). Unmatched junction bases numbered 5, after V lost 1 base and J lost 3 bases. CDR3 length: 16 residues.

This sequence joins TRBV25-1 and TRBJ1-2; D not certain. V dropped 6 bases and J dropped 6 bases, with 8 bases sitting between them. From germline, CDR1 is MGHDK and CDR2 SYGVNS. The CDR3 is 11 amino acids. The CDR3 DNA sequence: TGTGCCAGCAGGGACTTTGATGGCTACACCTTC. This gives the protein CASRDFDGYTF.